Listed here are 25 T cell receptor beta chains from one sample, sequenced in a study of blood T cell repertoires in COVID-19. Data came from immunoSEQ multiplex PCR; TCRdb stores just in-frame clones and leaves some out. The profile covers roughly 200,000 clones, with about four fifths appearing a single time and 6.9% taken by the ten largest. The sequencing sample was made of peripheral blood. The receptors come from a man in his 60s with acute or convalescent COVID-19.

The chain recombines TRBV21-1 with TRBJ2-7; TRBD1, the table's D call, was not compared with the DNA. TRBV21-1 is an annotated pseudogene. CDR3 length: 20 amino acids. This CDR3 is CASSKAPLMDRTGGRDEQYF. CDR3 coding DNA: TGTGCCAGCAGCAAAGCGCCTCTAATGGACCGGACAGGGGGCCGGGACGAGCAGTACTTC.

The chain uses TRBV6-5 and TRBJ2-3; 9 nucleotides match TRBD1. Unmatched junction bases numbered 4, after V lost 6 bases and J lost 3 bases. Germline CDR1 is MNHEY and CDR2 is SVGAGI. The CDR3 length is 14 residues. As DNA, the CDR3 is TGTGCCAGCAGCCCGGGACAGGGTACAGATACGCAGTATTTT. This translates into CASSPGQGTDTQYF.

The rearrangement links TRBV7-6 to TRBJ2-5; tentative D call: TRBD2 (6 bases). The germline gives CDR1 SGHVS, CDR2 FNYEAQ. CDR3 length: 14 amino acids. Trimming shortened V by 2 bases and J by 5 bases, and 12 bases separated the two germline ends. The CDR3 sequence: CASSLQSGRETQYF. CDR3 coding DNA: TGTGCCAGCAGCTTACAGTCAGGGAGGGAGACCCAGTACTTC.

V gene TRBV2 combines with J gene TRBJ2-4; 10 bases are a match to TRBD2. The CDR3 totals 15 residues. The ends lost 6 bases at V and 3 bases at J; junction bases unmatched: 5. Germline V gene sequence: CDR1 SNHLY, CDR2 FYNNEI. The CDR3 spells CASRSGGADKNIQYF. CDR3 in DNA: TGTGCCAGCAGGAGCGGGGGGGCCGACAAAAACATTCAGTACTTC.

With respect to this clone: The junction and the germline gene differ at one end; a read error may be behind it. The identical CDR3 is also encoded by other nucleotide sequences in the sample. The chain carries TRBV10-3 and TRBJ2-1; 14 bases align to TRBD2. Germline V gene lookup returns CDR1 ENHRY and CDR2 SYGVKD. The CDR3 is 15 amino acids. CDR3: CAMGTSGSSYNEQFF. CDR3 bases: TGTGCCATGGGGACTAGCGGGAGCTCCTATAATGAGCAGTTCTTC.

This rearrangement joins TRBV5-1 to TRBJ2-1; TRBD2 matches 13 bases. The CDR3 totals 15 residues. CDR1 is SGHRS, CDR2 YFSETQ, per germline. V shed 5 bases, J shed 4 bases, and the junction held 3 bases outside the gene matches. The CDR3 sequence: CASRLTSGGYNEQFF. As DNA, the CDR3 is TGCGCCAGCAGACTGACTAGCGGGGGGTACAATGAGCAGTTCTTC.

This clone was found once. The chain uses TRBV7-9 and TRBJ1-5; no clear D gene. The V gene lost 7 bases and the J gene lost 0 bases, with 7 bases spanning the gap. CDR1 is SEHNR, CDR2 FQNEAQ, per germline (reference sequence). The CDR3 extends over 13 amino acids. CDR3 sequence reads: CASTTHSNQPQHF. The CDR3 nucleotides read TGTGCCAGCACGACACATAGCAATCAGCCCCAGCATTTT.

The rearrangement uses TRBV4-2 and TRBJ2-1, with D perhaps TRBD2 (5 bases). V dropped 0 bases and J dropped 1 base, with 13 bases sitting between them. The CDR3 length is 17 residues. In germline, CDR1 is LGHNA, CDR2 YNFKEQ. CDR3 bases: TGTGCCAGCAGCCAAGAGGAGGCGGGCCTTTCCTACAATGAGCAGTTCTTC. Its protein is CASSQEEAGLSYNEQFF.

This sequence joins TRBV3-1 (or the pseudogene TRBV3-2) and TRBJ2-7; possible D gene TRBD1, 6 bases. Germline V gives CDR1 LGHDT, CDR2 YNNKEL (reference sequence). Trimming took 4 bases from V and 3 from J, leaving 16 bases between them. This CDR3 contains 15 residues. The DNA for the CDR3 is TGTGCCAGCAGCCCAACTAGTGGGGGCGGCTACGAGCAGTACTTC. The encoded protein is CASSPTSGGGYEQYF.

This chain uses TRBV5-1 with TRBJ1-2; D is unresolved. Deletions cut 0 bases from V and 0 bases from J, with 9 bases between. This CDR3 has 15 residues. Germline V gives CDR1 SGHRS, CDR2 YFSETQ. The CDR3 nucleotides are TGCGCCAGCAGCTTGGGAGGTACCGCTAACTATGGCTACACCTTC. The encoded protein is CASSLGGTANYGYTF.

The V gene is TRBV19, the J gene TRBJ1-5; D remains unclear. Germline V gene data show CDR1 as LNHDA and CDR2 as SQIVND (reference sequence). The CDR3 spans 15 residues. Trimming pared 0 bases from V and 2 bases from J, leaving 8 bases between. CDR3 amino acids: CASSIDEAGNQPQHF. CDR3 DNA sequence: TGTGCCAGTAGTATAGATGAGGCAGGCAATCAGCCCCAGCATTTT.

The rearrangement joins TRBV5-4 to TRBJ1-6; 11 nucleotides align to TRBD1. Germline lookup yields CDR1 SGHNT and CDR2 YYREEE (reference sequence). The V and J ends lost 4 bases and 10 bases, in that order; junction bases with no gene match: 7. The CDR3 consists of 15 residues. CDR3 DNA sequence: TGTGCCAGCAGCCCGGACAGGGGGCGAGGGTCACCCCTCCACTTT. Its translation is CASSPDRGRGSPLHF.

DNA of the CDR3: TGTGCCAGCAGCTTATCAGTGGTCGGACAGGGCATAGGCTACACCTTC. This sequence encodes CASSLSVVGQGIGYTF. The chain couples TRBV7-9 to TRBJ1-2; TRBD1 agrees at 8 bases. Germline V gene sequence: CDR1 SEHNR, CDR2 FQNEAQ (reference sequence). The CDR3 has 16 residues. V lost 2 bases to trimming and J lost 8 bases; unmatched junction nucleotides: 13. Supplemented by reference TRBV7-9 and TRBJ1-2, the full variable domain reads DTGVSQNPRHKITKRGQNVTFRCDPISEHNRLYWYRQTLGQGPEFLTYFQNEAQLEKSRLLSDRFSAERPKGSFSTLEIQRTEQGDSAMYLCASSLSVVGQGIGYTFGSGTRLTVV.

This clone was found a few times. The J gene is TRBJ2-2, the V gene TRBV18, with 10 bases identical to TRBD2. Germline V gene lookup returns CDR1 KGHSH and CDR2 LQKENI. There are 13 residues in the CDR3. The CDR3 DNA sequence: TGTGGGACTAGCGGTGGAGTCACCGGGGAGCTGTTTTTT. It encodes CGTSGGVTGELFF. Drawing the rest from reference TRBV18 and TRBJ2-2, the complete variable domain is NAGVMQNPRHLVRRRGQEARLRCSPMKGHSHVYWYRQLPEEGLKFMVYLQKENIIDESGMPKERFSAEFPKEGPSILRIQQVVRGDSAAYFCGTSGGVTGELFFGEGSRLTVL.

This CDR3 is CASSPTGSGNTIYF. The CDR3 region has the DNA TGTGCCAGCAGCCCAACAGGGTCTGGAAACACCATATATTTT. V and J are TRBV5-5 and TRBJ1-3; a weak D match, TRBD1 (6 bases). Germline V lookup: CDR1 SGHKS, CDR2 YYEKEE (reference sequence). This CDR3 has 14 amino acids. V was clipped by 4 bases and J by 1 base, with 9 bases between them.

This clone was detected only once. V and J are TRBV6-2 or TRBV6-3 and TRBJ2-1, with 8 bases that match TRBD2. There are 15 residues in the CDR3. Trimming removed 6 bases from V and 6 bases from J; junction bases left unmatched: 10. Germline V gives CDR1 MNHEY, CDR2 SVGEGT. CDR3 residues: CASSPPGTRGNEQFF. The CDR3 DNA reads as TGTGCCAGCAGCCCACCCGGGACTAGAGGCAATGAGCAGTTCTTC.

The chain is built from TRBV6-5 and TRBJ2-1, with TRBD2 identical over 7 bases. Germline V gene lookup returns CDR1 MNHEY and CDR2 SVGAGI. This CDR3 is built from 13 residues. Trimming at V came to 8 bases and at J to 9 bases, leaving 10 bases not matched to a gene. CDR3 DNA sequence: TGTGCCAGCGCGACCGAGGGGAGGGGTGAGCAGTTCTTC. Encoded protein: CASATEGRGEQFF.

The chain couples TRBV19 to TRBJ1-6, with D possibly being TRBD1 (6 bases). The germline CDR1 and CDR2 sequences are LNHDA and SQIVND (reference sequence). V lost 3 bases, J lost 5 bases, and 11 bases lay in between. This CDR3 comprises 15 residues. CDR3 loop: CASSMRTEDNSPLHF. CDR3 bases: TGTGCCAGTAGTATGAGGACAGAAGATAATTCACCCCTCCACTTT. Variable domain in full (rest from reference TRBV19 and TRBJ1-6): DGGITQSPKYLFRKEGQNVTLSCEQNLNHDAMYWYRQDPGQGLRLIYYSQIVNDFQKGDIAEGYSVSREKKESFPLTVTSAQKNPTAFYLCASSMRTEDNSPLHFGNGTRLTVT.

The V gene is TRBV5-1, the J gene TRBJ1-1; TRBD1 might be the D (6 bases). Germline loops: CDR1 SGHRS, CDR2 YFSETQ. The CDR3 is 14 amino acids. The V end lost 0 bases, the J end lost 1 base, and 7 bases lay between the germline ends. CDR3 amino acids: CASSLGGQNTEAFF. DNA for the CDR3: TGCGCCAGCAGCTTGGGGGGGCAGAACACTGAAGCTTTCTTT.

This chain joins TRBV7-8 and TRBJ2-7, with TRBD2 matching over 7 bases. From germline, CDR1 is SGHVS and CDR2 FQNEAQ. The V segment lost 1 base and the J segment 2 bases; nucleotides outside the gene matches: 5. The CDR3 contains 15 residues. CDR3 nucleotide sequence: TGTGCCAGCAGCTTAGATGAGGGGACTACCTACGAGCAGTACTTC. Its translation: CASSLDEGTTYEQYF.

The chain has TRBV2 and TRBJ1-1, with D tentatively TRBD1 (5 bases). This CDR3 spans 13 amino acids. The V end was cut by 5 bases, the J end by 7 bases, with 14 bases between. CDR1 SNHLY and CDR2 FYNNEI come from the germline V gene. The CDR3 sequence is CASSTDSRIEAFF. The CDR3 nucleotides are TGTGCCAGCAGTACTGACAGCAGAATTGAAGCTTTCTTT.

V usage is TRBV7-2 and J usage is TRBJ1-3, with 7 bases that match TRBD1. Germline CDR1 is SGHTA and CDR2 is FQGNSA. The CDR3 spans 16 residues. V shed 5 bases and J 0 bases; nucleotides not matched to a gene: 7. CDR3 bases: TGTGCCAGCAGCGCGACAGGGTCTCTCTCTGGAAACACCATATATTTT. The encoded protein is CASSATGSLSGNTIYF.

The rearrangement uses TRBV4-1 and TRBJ2-2; TRBD1 matches 7 bases. J gave up 7 bases and V 0 bases, and 14 bases lay outside the gene matches. CDR1 is MGHRA, CDR2 YSYEKL, per germline. The CDR3 is 18 amino acids. CDR3 in amino acids: CASSQDRGRQGPYGELFF. The CDR3 DNA reads TGCGCCAGCAGCCAAGATAGGGGGCGACAGGGACCATACGGGGAGCTGTTTTTT.

The chain carries TRBV28 and TRBJ2-7; TRBD2 agrees at 12 bases. The J segment lost 3 bases and the V segment lost 6 bases, leaving 0 bases of the junction unmatched. This CDR3 contains 13 residues. Germline loops: CDR1 MDHEN, CDR2 SYDVKM. CDR3 protein: CASRLAGGYEQYF. DNA of the CDR3: TGTGCCAGCAGACTAGCGGGAGGCTACGAGCAGTACTTC.

The rearrangement uses TRBV2 and TRBJ1-6; 7 bases map to TRBD1. V lost 7 bases, J lost 10 bases, and 13 bases stayed unmatched. Germline V lookup: CDR1 SNHLY, CDR2 FYNNEI. The CDR3 sequence is 15 residues long. The CDR3 DNA follows: TGTGCCAGCACCCCCTCAGACAGGGTTGGATCACCCCTCCACTTT. It codes for CASTPSDRVGSPLHF. Based on the CDR3 plus reference TRBV2 and TRBJ1-6, the full variable domain is EPEVTQTPSHQVTQMGQEVILRCVPISNHLYFYWYRQILGQKVEFLVSFYNNEISEKSEIFDDQFSVERPDGSNFTLKIRSTKLEDSAMYFCASTPSDRVGSPLHFGNGTRLTVT.